This TCR beta chain was observed in a study of siplizumab effects on memory and regulatory T cells. The study's findings and limits: Both greater diversity than memory cells and a major contribution to the alloresponse seemed to characterize naive T cells. Where siplizumab was present, mappable alloreactive CD4+ clones averaged 68.8% Treg-derived, compared with less than 35% in controls. Confirmation that proliferating Tregs from siplizumab cultures had suppressive function was not obtained.

Around 10^5 TCR templates per sample were sequenced. Method: immunoSEQ multiplex PCR; TCRdb's copy keeps in-frame clones and lacks some. The sample lists roughly 97,000 clones, about 93% seen once, with around 0.62% in the top ten. This CDR3 region has 14 residues. The V gene end was trimmed by 3 bases and the J gene end by 3 bases; junction bases not matched to a gene: 1. Per the germline V gene, CDR1 is KGHSH and CDR2 is LQKENI. Turning to this clone: Its antigen is unknown.

The clonotype originates from a human donor in good health. Input material: Tregs sorted from blood. The genes are TRBV18 and TRBJ2-7; 11 bases are a match to TRBD1. CDR3 region: CASSPGQGVYEQYF. The CDR3 nucleotides are TGTGCCAGCTCACCGGGACAGGGGGTCTACGAGCAGTACTTC.